Described below is a single T cell receptor (beta chain) sequence and its context. Its antigen is still unknown. In the sorted-subset replicate PCRs, 200 ng DNA, 25,000 to 35,000 T cell genomes, was used. Libraries were prepared by immunoSEQ multiplex PCR; TCRdb keeps only in-frame clonotypes and omits some of them. Of over a million clones in the sample, 98% were seen once. The data stem from a study of shared clonotypes between healthy human individuals. Overall study findings and caveats: Naive CD4 clonotypes were shared across a handful of donors at 5% to 6%.

The CDR3 loop spans 14 amino acids. Losses at the gene ends were 6 bases for V and 5 bases for J; bases not matched to a gene: 8. Germline CDR1 and CDR2: SQVTM and ANQGSEA. This TCR was sampled from a man under 40 in good health. Sequenced sample: naive CD4+ T cells sorted from blood. The subset: CD45RA+ positively selected. The rearrangement uses TRBV29-1 and TRBJ2-1; 9 positions match TRBD2. The CDR3 DNA is TGCAGCGTCGGGAGCGGGAGGACAAACAATGAGCAGTTCTTC. It encodes CSVGSGRTNNEQFF.